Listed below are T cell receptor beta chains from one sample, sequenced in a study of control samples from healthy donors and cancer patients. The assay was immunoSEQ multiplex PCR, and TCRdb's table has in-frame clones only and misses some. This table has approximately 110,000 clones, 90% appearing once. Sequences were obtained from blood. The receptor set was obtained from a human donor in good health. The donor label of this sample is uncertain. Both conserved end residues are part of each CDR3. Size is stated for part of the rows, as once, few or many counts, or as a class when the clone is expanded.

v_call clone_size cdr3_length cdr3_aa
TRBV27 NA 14 CASSSDRSRDTMYF
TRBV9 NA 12 CASSVHYNEQFF
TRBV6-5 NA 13 CASSYRDSRYLFF
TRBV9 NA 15 CASSVTDNSNQPQHF
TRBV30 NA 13 CAWSVRGDSPLHF
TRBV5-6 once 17 CASSFSEAWGANYGYTF
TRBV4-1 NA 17 CASSREGRAFLGDTIYF
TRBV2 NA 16 CASSGSLAQGGNEQFF
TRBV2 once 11 CAVNRDYEQYF
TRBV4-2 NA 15 CASSQGGQGGTEAFF
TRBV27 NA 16 CASSSAWTGVGDTQYF
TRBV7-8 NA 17 CASSLAPRMGSGNTIYF
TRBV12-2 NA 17 CASRSERGGGTLYEQYF
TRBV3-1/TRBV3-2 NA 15 CASSQAWDAKNIQYF
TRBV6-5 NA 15 CASNRDRGFNSPLHF
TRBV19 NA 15 CASRQTGRSGNTIYF
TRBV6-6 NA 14 CASEPGQGFYEQYF
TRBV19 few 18 CASTTDRGHDRSGNTIYF
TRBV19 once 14 CAISEGGGDQPQHF
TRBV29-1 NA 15 CSTLRGLGGTDTQYF
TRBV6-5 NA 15 CASRASGTFGYGYTF
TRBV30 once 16 CAWSKGQGFLNEKLFF
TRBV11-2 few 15 CASSLLQTGGTEAFF
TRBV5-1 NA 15 CASSLEGLRADTQYF
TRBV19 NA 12 CASSIGRDGYTF
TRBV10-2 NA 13 CASRQGLAGELFF
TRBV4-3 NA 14 CASSQDLDPGGAFF
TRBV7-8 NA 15 CASSLGQGAREKLFF
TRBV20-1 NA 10 CSATKNEQFF
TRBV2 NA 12 CASNGRVDEQFF
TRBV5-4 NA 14 CASSLAQGRAEAFF
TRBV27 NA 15 CASNLLGGSHNEQFF
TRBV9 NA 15 CASSVGGFANTEAFF
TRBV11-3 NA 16 CASSLQGPSGTGELFF
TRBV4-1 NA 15 CASSQGGSGGKGYTF
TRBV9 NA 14 CASSRDTSTDTQYF
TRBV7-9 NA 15 CASSFWGGRTDTQYF
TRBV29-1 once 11 CSVGQRNIQYF
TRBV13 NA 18 CASSILRDRPNRRDTQYF
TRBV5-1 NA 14 CASTPGTANSPLHF
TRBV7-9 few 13 CASSSLRGDEQYF
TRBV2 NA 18 CASTTLGQGGRGHYGYTF
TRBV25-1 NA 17 CASSEFPGGSSGNTIYF
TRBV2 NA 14 CASSEAPRAEKAFF
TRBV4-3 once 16 CASSRTALAGDNEQFF
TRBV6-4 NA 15 CASSVREGPYNEQFF
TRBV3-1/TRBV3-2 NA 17 CASSLGTEPSGGNTIYF
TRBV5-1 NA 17 CASSLVSGGAGTDTQYF
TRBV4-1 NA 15 CASSQEGGGTDTQYF
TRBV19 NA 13 CASIRDGTDTQYF
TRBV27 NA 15 CASSKETGAGETQYF
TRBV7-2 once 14 CASRRDRRPYEAFF
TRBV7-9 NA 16 CASSLGPGQGADTQYF
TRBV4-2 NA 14 CASSQDLEGTEAFF
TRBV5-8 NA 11 CASSLYNEQFF
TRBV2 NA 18 CASSGTLGSFSTNEKLFF
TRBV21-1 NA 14 CAFCSRDRREKLFF